Sequencing of this T cell receptor beta chain was carried out in a study of T cells in Graves' hyperthyroidism and ophthalmopathy. Study-wide results and limits: Blood also showed most of the thyroid clonotypes that were expanded above 0.001.

Graves' hyperthyroidism is called stable when ophthalmopathy does not progress within 18 months. Uncontrolled infection, other autoimmune disease, pregnancy or lactation disqualified patients from enrolment. Each diagnosis drew on symptoms, thyroxine, TRAb, thyroid ultrasound and orbital computed tomography findings. J was trimmed by 2 bases and V by 4 bases; bases with no gene match: 5. CDR1 is SNHLY, CDR2 FYNNEI, per germline. The CDR3 consists of 14 residues. Comments on this clonotype: Its target is unknown.

Using RNA transcripts as the source, TCR beta CDR3 regions were amplified. The TCR CDR3 was amplified in a first-round RT-PCR using the HTBI primer set. TCRdb re-analysed the multiplex PCR reads in MiXCR, keeping a single row per CDR3 protein. The sample carries roughly 93,000 distinct CDR3 sequences, 35% to 45% recorded once. V and J are TRBV2 and TRBJ2-7, with 7 bases fitting TRBD2. The sequence came from a woman in her thirties with Graves' hyperthyroidism. Sequenced: peripheral blood or thyroid tissue (not recorded which). The CDR3 coding sequence is TGTGCCAGCAGTGGGGCTCGGGAGGCCTACGAGCAGTACTTC. Translating gives CASSGAREAYEQYF.